These 4 T cell receptor beta chains came from one sample sequenced in a study of T-cell reconstitution after alpha-beta-depleted transplantation in children. Unique molecular identifiers were incorporated into the prepared TCRbeta library. TCRdb itself ran the PCR reads through MiXCR, one entry per CDR3 protein. There are hundreds of thousands of distinct CDR3 sequences in the sample; around a third occur only once, and around 2.5% lies in the top ten. Specimen: PBMCs from the stem cell graft donor, collected from the stem cell graft. Receptors originate from a human donor who donated a stem cell graft to a child with aplastic anemia.

The chain has TRBV6-5 and TRBJ1-3; TRBD1 agrees at 7 bases. The CDR3 loop spans 15 amino acids. Trimming at V came to 4 bases and at J to 2 bases, leaving 5 bases not matched to a gene. Per the germline V gene, CDR1 is MNHEY and CDR2 is SVGAGI. This CDR3 reads CASSLDRAPGNTIYF. As DNA, the CDR3 is TGTGCCAGCAGTTTAGACAGGGCCCCTGGAAACACCATATATTTT.

This clonotype was counted a few times. This chain links TRBV27 with TRBJ1-5, with unresolved D. V was trimmed by 5 bases and J by 3 bases, leaving 8 bases between them. CDR1 and CDR2 from the germline V gene are MNHEY and SMNVEV (reference sequence). CDR3 size: 13 residues. The CDR3 DNA follows: TGTGCCAGCAGTGGCGTAAACAATCAGCCCCAGCATTTT. It translates to CASSGVNNQPQHF.

As DNA, the CDR3 is TGCAGCGTTGAAGGACTAGCAGAAATTATGAATGAGCAGTTCTTC. This sequence encodes CSVEGLAEIMNEQFF. The chain carries TRBV29-1 and TRBJ2-1, with TRBD2 matching over 7 bases. The length of the CDR3 is 15 residues. CDR1 and CDR2 from the germline V gene are SQVTM and ANQGSEA. J lost 7 bases, V lost 1 base, and 10 bases had no gene match.

The V and J genes are TRBV6-2 or TRBV6-3 and TRBJ2-7, with 8 bases lining up with TRBD1. The CDR3 covers 15 residues. V lost 6 bases, J lost 4 bases, and 11 bases stayed unmatched. Per the germline V gene, CDR1 is MNHEY and CDR2 is SVGEGT. CDR3 loop: CASRPLRQGSYEQYV. CDR3 in DNA: TGTGCCAGCAGACCTCTTAGACAGGGGTCTTACGAGCAGTACGTC.